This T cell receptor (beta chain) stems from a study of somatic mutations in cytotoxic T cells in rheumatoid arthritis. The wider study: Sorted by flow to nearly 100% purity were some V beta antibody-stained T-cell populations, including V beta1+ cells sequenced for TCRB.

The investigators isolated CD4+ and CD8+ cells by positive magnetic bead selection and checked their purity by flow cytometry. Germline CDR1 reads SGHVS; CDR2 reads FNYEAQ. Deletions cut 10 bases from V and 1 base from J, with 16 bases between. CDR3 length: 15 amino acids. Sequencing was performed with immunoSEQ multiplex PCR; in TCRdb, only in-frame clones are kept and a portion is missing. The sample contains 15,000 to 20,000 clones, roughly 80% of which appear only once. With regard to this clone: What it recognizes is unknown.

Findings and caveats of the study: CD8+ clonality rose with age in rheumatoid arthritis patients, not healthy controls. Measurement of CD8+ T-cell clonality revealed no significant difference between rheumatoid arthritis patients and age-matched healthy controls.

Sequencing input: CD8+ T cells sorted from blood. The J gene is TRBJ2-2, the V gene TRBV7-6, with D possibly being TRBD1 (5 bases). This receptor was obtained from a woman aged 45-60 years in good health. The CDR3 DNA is TGTGCCACCTCCAGCCCCCAGGGGAACACCGGGGAGCTGTTTTTT. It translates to CATSSPQGNTGELFF.